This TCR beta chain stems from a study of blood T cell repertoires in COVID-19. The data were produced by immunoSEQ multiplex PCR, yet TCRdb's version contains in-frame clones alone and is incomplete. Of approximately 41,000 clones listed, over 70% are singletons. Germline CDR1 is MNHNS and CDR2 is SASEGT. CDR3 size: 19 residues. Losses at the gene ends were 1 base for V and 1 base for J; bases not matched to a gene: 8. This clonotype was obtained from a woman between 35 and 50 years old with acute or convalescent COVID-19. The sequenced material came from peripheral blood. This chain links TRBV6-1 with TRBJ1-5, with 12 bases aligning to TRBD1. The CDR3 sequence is CASSEGWDRGPLSNQPQHF. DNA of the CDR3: TGTGCCAGCAGTGAAGGGTGGGACAGGGGGCCTTTGAGCAATCAGCCCCAGCATTTT.